This T cell receptor (beta chain) was sequenced during a study of cytomegalovirus exposure and HLA in healthy donors. With regard to this clone: Its antigen remains unidentified.

Method: immunoSEQ multiplex PCR; TCRdb's copy keeps in-frame clones and lacks some. The sample includes approximately 140,000 clones, around 88% seen only once; the top ten take approximately 7.5%. Regarding the study as a whole: According to a subsequent analysis, TCR clusters from the first cohort were inclined to appear together in the 110 or so validation repertoires. The CMV antigen specificity of a few CMV-associated chains was confirmed through in vitro analysis. Reports described diagnosis of cytomegalovirus status by the classifier as highly specific and sensitive.

Germline V gene data show CDR1 as SEHNR and CDR2 as FQNEAQ (reference sequence). Trimming removed 5 bases at V and 10 bases at J, with 15 bases between. The CDR3 extends over 14 amino acids. The sequence was collected from a woman aged 18 to 35 in good health and CMV-seropositive. The V gene is TRBV7-9, the J gene TRBJ1-6; possible D gene TRBD1, 5 bases. Material for sequencing was PBMCs. In DNA form, the CDR3 reads TGTGCCAGCAGCACAGATCAGGGAACCTCACCCCTCCACTTT. Translating it yields CASSTDQGTSPLHF.